Following are 23 T cell receptor beta chains from one sample sequenced in a study of tissue T cells after allogeneic stem cell transplantation. Assay: immunoSEQ multiplex PCR; the TCRdb copy retains only in-frame clones and omits some. The sample has 8,500 to 10,000 clones, around three fifths seen once; the top ten hold under 20%. Sequencing was performed on tissue from the jejunum, taken at autopsy. The receptors were sampled from an older female donor with lung cancer.

This clone has only a few counts. This sequence joins TRBV11-3 and TRBJ2-2; D remains unclear. The germline V gene has CDR1 SGHNT and CDR2 YENEEA. This CDR3 contains 13 residues. V was cut by 3 bases and J by 4 bases, with 6 bases left in between. For the CDR3, the DNA is TGTGCCAGCAGCTTCAAAGTCACCGGGGAGCTGTTTTTT. It is translated as CASSFKVTGELFF.

Within the sample, this clone is medium-sized. The chain has TRBV19 and TRBJ1-2; 10 bases are shared with TRBD1. Losses at the gene ends were 5 bases for V and 8 bases for J; bases not matched to a gene: 5. CDR1 is LNHDA and CDR2 is SQIVND in the germline V gene (reference sequence). This CDR3 has 13 amino acids. CDR3 region: CASSARDRGGYTF. In DNA form, the CDR3 reads TGTGCCAGTAGTGCCCGGGACAGGGGCGGCTACACCTTC.

The genes are TRBV30 and TRBJ2-3; a weak D match, TRBD1 (6 bases). The V gene lost 2 bases and the J gene lost 1 base, with 16 bases spanning the gap. CDR3 length: 16 residues. Germline CDR1 is GTSNPN and CDR2 is SVGIG (reference sequence). CDR3 sequence (DNA): TGTGCCTGGAGTATCAGGGGAAACTCTGGCACAGATACGCAGTATTTT. Translation: CAWSIRGNSGTDTQYF.

The chain is built from TRBV21-1 and TRBJ2-7; the table's TRBD1 call for D was not verified on the DNA. TRBV21-1 is marked as a pseudogene. The CDR3 extends over 15 amino acids. CDR3 in amino acids: CASSNQGRGSYEQYF. CDR3 coding DNA: TGTGCCAGCAGCAACCAGGGAAGGGGATCCTACGAGCAGTACTTC.

This clone turned up a few times. The rearrangement uses TRBV29-1 and TRBJ1-1, with a possible D match to TRBD1 (6 bases). V lost 4 bases to trimming and J lost 4 bases, with 10 bases between them. This CDR3 has 12 amino acids. Germline V lookup: CDR1 SQVTM, CDR2 ANQGSEA. The CDR3 sequence is CSVGTGPTEAFF. The CDR3 DNA reads as TGCAGCGTTGGAACAGGGCCCACTGAAGCTTTCTTT.

This chain's CDR3 is CASSWMGGYGYTF. In DNA form, the CDR3 reads TGTGCCAGCAGTTGGATGGGGGGATATGGCTACACCTTC. The V call is TRBV6-5, the J call TRBJ1-2; D is perhaps TRBD1 (5 bases). There are 13 residues in the CDR3. The V gene's germline CDR1 is MNHEY and CDR2 SVGAGI. V gave up 4 bases and J gave up 5 bases, with 11 bases separating them.

V usage is TRBV29-1 and J usage is TRBJ2-3; perhaps D is TRBD1 or TRBD2 (6 bases each). Between the trimmed V and J ends, which lost 3 bases and 3 bases, there was a span of 10 bases. The CDR3 has 13 amino acids. Germline CDR1 is SQVTM and CDR2 is ANQGSEA. The CDR3 is CSVERGATDTQYF. The CDR3 nucleotides read TGCAGCGTTGAGAGGGGGGCTACAGATACGCAGTATTTT.

The rearrangement uses TRBV15 and TRBJ2-5; TRBD2 matches 9 bases. Germline V gene sequence: CDR1 LNHNV, CDR2 YYDKDF (reference sequence). There are 18 residues in the CDR3. V lost 1 base and J lost 4; bases outside the gene matches: 13. This chain's CDR3 is CATSRGRTSASMLETQYF. DNA of the CDR3: TGTGCCACCAGCAGAGGCCGGACTAGCGCCTCCATGTTAGAGACCCAGTACTTC.

The genes are TRBV30 and TRBJ2-7, with 9 bases lining up with TRBD1. V shed 4 bases and J 3 bases; nucleotides not matched to a gene: 4. The CDR3 runs 13 residues. Per germline, CDR1 GTSNPN and CDR2 SVGIG (reference sequence). In DNA, the CDR3 is TGTGCCTGGACCTCGACAGGGGGCTACGAGCAGTACTTC. The encoded protein is CAWTSTGGYEQYF. The complete variable domain, with remaining parts taken from reference TRBV30 and TRBJ2-7, reads SQTIHQWPATLVQPVGSPLSLECTVEGTSNPNLYWYRQAAGRGLQLLFYSVGIGQISSEVPQNLSASRPQDRQFILSSKKLLLSDSGFYLCAWTSTGGYEQYFGPGTRLTVT.

V is TRBV2 and J is TRBJ2-3, with 9 bases identical to TRBD1. This CDR3 spans 15 amino acids. Trimming took 6 bases from V and 0 from J; bases not matched to a gene: 4. Germline CDR1 reads SNHLY; CDR2 reads FYNNEI. The CDR3 DNA reads as TGTGCCAGCAGAGTACAGGGGGCCAGCACAGATACGCAGTATTTT. Protein: CASRVQGASTDTQYF.

CDR3 in DNA: TGCAGCGTTGATTTCCCCCCGGGGGCGTCAGGCTACACCTTC. Residues: CSVDFPPGASGYTF. V and J are TRBV29-1 and TRBJ1-2, with D tentatively TRBD1 (6 bases). The CDR3 spans 14 residues. Germline CDR1 reads SQVTM; CDR2 reads ANQGSEA. V gave up 3 bases and J gave up 8 bases, with 19 bases separating them.

The chain recombines TRBV21-1 with TRBJ1-1; the table gives TRBD1 as D, unverified against the DNA. TRBV21-1 represents a pseudogene. This CDR3 is 17 amino acids long. The CDR3, as DNA: TGTGCCAGAAGAAACGGAGACAGGGGGCAGGGGGACACTGAAGCTTTCTTT. Translated, it gives CARRNGDRGQGDTEAFF.

By sample share, this clone is medium-sized. The chain is built from TRBV19 and TRBJ1-4, with D perhaps matching TRBD1 (5 bases). V was trimmed by 3 bases and J by 4 bases, leaving 15 bases between them. CDR3 length equals 16 residues. In germline, CDR1 is LNHDA, CDR2 SQIVND (reference sequence). CDR3 coding DNA: TGTGCCAGTAGTATTGGCTCGGGGGTCGGTAATGAAAAACTGTTTTTT. Its translation: CASSIGSGVGNEKLFF.

V and J are TRBV12-3 or TRBV12-4 and TRBJ1-6; 9 nucleotides align to TRBD1. V was pared by 6 bases and J by 8 bases, with 2 bases of the junction left unmatched. The CDR3 covers 13 residues. The CDR3 region has the DNA TGTGCCAGCAGAGGACAGGGGTATTCACCCCTCCACTTT. This codes for CASRGQGYSPLHF.

The chain joins TRBV6-5 to TRBJ2-7; TRBD2 matches 11 bases. CDR1 and CDR2 (germline): MNHEY, SVGAGI. The CDR3 has 15 residues. V was clipped by 6 bases and J by 2 bases; unmatched bases: 6. The CDR3 coding sequence is TGTGCCAGCAGCTCCGGGACTAGCGGTACCTACGAGCAGTACTTC. It specifies CASSSGTSGTYEQYF.

Regarding this clone: The identical CDR3 is also encoded by other nucleotide sequences in the sample. The V and J genes are TRBV6-5 and TRBJ1-2; D ambiguous. The CDR3 is 15 amino acids. Trimming took 0 bases from V and 2 from J, leaving 10 bases between them. From germline, CDR1 is MNHEY and CDR2 SVGAGI. The CDR3 region has the DNA TGTGCCAGCAGTTACTCAGGGCCGGGGAACTATGGCTACACCTTC. This gives the protein CASSYSGPGNYGYTF.

This clone was picked up a small number of times. The J gene is TRBJ1-3, the V gene TRBV15; D remains ambiguous. Trimming left V 0 bases short and J 8 bases short, with 11 bases between. Germline values: CDR1 LNHNV, CDR2 YYDKDF (reference sequence). This CDR3 spans 14 amino acids. The CDR3 nucleotides are TGTGCCACCAGCAGAGATGTACGAAGGGACACCATATATTTT. Translated, it gives CATSRDVRRDTIYF.

The CDR3 DNA is TGTGCCAGCAGCCAAACTAGCGGGGGACCTCAGCAGTACTTC. Amino acid sequence: CASSQTSGGPQQYF. This chain joins TRBV3-1 (or the pseudogene TRBV3-2) and TRBJ2-7, with 11 nucleotides matching TRBD2. Germline-derived CDR1 and CDR2 are LGHDT and YNNKEL (reference sequence). The length of the CDR3 is 14 residues. Losses at the gene ends were 2 bases for V and 8 bases for J; bases not matched to a gene: 5.

The chain carries TRBV6-4 and TRBJ1-5; TRBD1 is a possible D gene (6 bases). Germline V gene sequence: CDR1 MRHNA, CDR2 SNTAGT. Trimming removed 0 bases at V and 0 bases at J, with 18 bases between. This CDR3 spans 19 amino acids. The CDR3 DNA reads TGTGCCAGCAGTGACTCGATGGCAGGGGCGGAATATAGCAATCAGCCCCAGCATTTT. Protein sequence: CASSDSMAGAEYSNQPQHF.

V gene TRBV11-2 combines with J gene TRBJ2-1; 11 positions match TRBD2. Germline trimming cut 4 bases from V and 2 bases from J; bases unmatched to any gene: 10. This CDR3 is 18 amino acids long. CDR1 SGHAT and CDR2 FQNNGV come from the germline V gene. The CDR3 nucleotides read TGTGCCAGCAGCTCCCGCTTGTCTAGCGGGAGGACCTACAATGAGCAGTTCTTC. This gives the protein CASSSRLSSGRTYNEQFF.

CDR3 nucleotides: TGTGCCAGCAGGACGTCTCAGAGACGCAATGAGCAGTTCTTC. Amino acids: CASRTSQRRNEQFF. The genes are TRBV19 and TRBJ2-1; no firm D call. Germline loops: CDR1 LNHDA, CDR2 SQIVND (reference sequence). The length of the CDR3 is 14 residues. Trimming left V 9 bases short and J 6 bases short, with 18 bases between. The complete variable domain, with remaining parts taken from reference TRBV19 and TRBJ2-1, reads DGGITQSPKYLFRKEGQNVTLSCEQNLNHDAMYWYRQDPGQGLRLIYYSQIVNDFQKGDIAEGYSVSREKKESFPLTVTSAQKNPTAFYLCASRTSQRRNEQFFGPGTRLTVL.

In its sample, this clone was seen a few times. This sequence joins TRBV4-3 and TRBJ1-4; a weak D match, TRBD1 (6 bases). This CDR3 has 18 residues. In germline, CDR1 is LGHNA, CDR2 YSLEER. Trimming shortened V by 0 bases and J by 5 bases, and 19 bases separated the two germline ends. The CDR3 sequence is CASSQDLLTGRSNEKLFF. The CDR3 region has the DNA TGCGCCAGCAGCCAAGATCTGCTTACAGGGCGTTCCAATGAAAAACTGTTTTTT.

The V call is TRBV4-2, the J call TRBJ1-6; D uncertain. This CDR3 is built from 14 residues. CDR1 is LGHNA, CDR2 YNFKEQ, per germline. Trimming pared 1 base from V and 7 bases from J, leaving 8 bases between. This CDR3 reads CASSQGQENSPLHF. CDR3 bases: TGTGCCAGCAGCCAAGGTCAGGAGAATTCACCCCTCCACTTT.